The clone carrying this TCR beta chain appeared a few times. Its target is unknown. These data come from a study of T-cell memory formation after mild COVID-19. Study results and limitations: Among contracting clones, CD4+ were mainly CM/EM and CD8+ enriched in EMRA. Memory cells collected pre-infection included some clones that later responded, suggesting cross-reactive memory joined.

The authors produced TCR alpha and TCR beta cDNA libraries with sample barcodes and UMIs by 5'RACE using constant-segment primers. TCRdb reanalysed the 5' RACE reads using MiXCR and keeps one entry per CDR3 protein. This sample yields under 700,000 distinct CDR3 sequences, of which 20% are seen a single time; around an eighth belongs to the top ten. The TCR comes from an adult woman who had mild COVID-19 (a few samples of this study predate the infection). Cell type and time point are not known. The sample comprised PBMCs or a T cell subset sorted from them (not recorded which).

The CDR3 DNA sequence: TGCGCCAGCAGCTTTATGTTGGATAATTCACCCCTCCACTTT. It codes for CASSFMLDNSPLHF. The chain is built from TRBV5-1 and TRBJ1-6; D is ambiguous. The CDR3 runs to 14 residues. V was trimmed by 2 bases and J by 5 bases, leaving 8 bases between them. CDR1 and CDR2 (germline): SGHRS, YFSETQ.